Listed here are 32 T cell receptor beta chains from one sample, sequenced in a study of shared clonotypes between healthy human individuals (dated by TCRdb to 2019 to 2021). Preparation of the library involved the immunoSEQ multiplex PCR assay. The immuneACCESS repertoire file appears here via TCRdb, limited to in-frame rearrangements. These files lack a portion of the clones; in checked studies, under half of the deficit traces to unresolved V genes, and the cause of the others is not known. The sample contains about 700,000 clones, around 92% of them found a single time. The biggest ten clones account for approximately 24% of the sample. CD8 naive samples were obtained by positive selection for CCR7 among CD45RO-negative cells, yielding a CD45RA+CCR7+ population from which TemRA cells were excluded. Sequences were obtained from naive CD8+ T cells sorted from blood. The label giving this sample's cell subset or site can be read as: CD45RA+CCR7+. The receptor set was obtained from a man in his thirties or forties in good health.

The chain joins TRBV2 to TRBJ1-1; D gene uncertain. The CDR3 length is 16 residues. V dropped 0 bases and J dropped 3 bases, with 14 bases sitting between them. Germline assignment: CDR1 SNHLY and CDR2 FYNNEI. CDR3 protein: CASSEAAPTRYTEAFF. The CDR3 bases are TGTGCCAGCAGTGAAGCGGCACCGACACGGTACACTGAAGCTTTCTTT.

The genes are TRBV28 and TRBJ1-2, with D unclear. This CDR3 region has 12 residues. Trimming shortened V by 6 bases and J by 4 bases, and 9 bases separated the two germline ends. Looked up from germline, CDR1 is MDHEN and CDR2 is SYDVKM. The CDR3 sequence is CASRNLGYGYTF. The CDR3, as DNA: TGTGCCAGCAGGAACCTTGGCTATGGCTACACCTTC.

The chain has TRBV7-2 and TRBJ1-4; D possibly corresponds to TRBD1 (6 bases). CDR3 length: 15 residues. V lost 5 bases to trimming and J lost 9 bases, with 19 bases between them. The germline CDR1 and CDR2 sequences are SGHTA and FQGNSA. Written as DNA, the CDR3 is TGTGCCAGCAGCCCGAACGGGGGCGTTGCTCAAAAACTGTTTTTT. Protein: CASSPNGGVAQKLFF.

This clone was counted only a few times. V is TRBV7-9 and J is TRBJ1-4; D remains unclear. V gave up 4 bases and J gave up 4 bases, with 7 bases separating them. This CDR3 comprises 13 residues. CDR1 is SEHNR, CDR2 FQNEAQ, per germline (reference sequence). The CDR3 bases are TGTGCCAGCAGCTCGCCCGGTAATGAAAAACTGTTTTTT. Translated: CASSSPGNEKLFF.

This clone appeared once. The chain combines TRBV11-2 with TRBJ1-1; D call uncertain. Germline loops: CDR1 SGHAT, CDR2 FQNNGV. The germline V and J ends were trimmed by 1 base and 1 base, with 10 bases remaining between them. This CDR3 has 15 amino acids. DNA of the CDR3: TGTGCCAGCAGCTTAGTTGGGCTGCGGAACACTGAAGCTTTCTTT. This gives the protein CASSLVGLRNTEAFF.

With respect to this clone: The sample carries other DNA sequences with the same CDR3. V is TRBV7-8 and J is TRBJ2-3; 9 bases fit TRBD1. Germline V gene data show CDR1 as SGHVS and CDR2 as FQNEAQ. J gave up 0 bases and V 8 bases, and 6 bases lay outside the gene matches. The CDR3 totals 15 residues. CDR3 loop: CASSFGTGSTDTQYF. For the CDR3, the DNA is TGTGCCAGCTCCTTTGGGACAGGGAGCACAGATACGCAGTATTTT.

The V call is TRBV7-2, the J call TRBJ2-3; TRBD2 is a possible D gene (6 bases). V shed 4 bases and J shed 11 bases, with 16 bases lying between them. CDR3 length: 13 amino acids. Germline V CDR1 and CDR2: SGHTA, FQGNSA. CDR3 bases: TGTGCCAGCAGCTCCGGGGACTCTGACGAGCAGTATTTT. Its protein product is CASSSGDSDEQYF.

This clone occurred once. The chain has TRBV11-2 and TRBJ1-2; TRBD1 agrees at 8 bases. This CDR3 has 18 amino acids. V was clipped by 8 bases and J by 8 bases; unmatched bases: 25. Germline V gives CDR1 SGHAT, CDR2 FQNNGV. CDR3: CASPERPGQARLGDGYTF. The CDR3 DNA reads TGTGCCAGCCCGGAGCGGCCGGGACAGGCGCGACTTGGGGACGGCTACACCTTC.

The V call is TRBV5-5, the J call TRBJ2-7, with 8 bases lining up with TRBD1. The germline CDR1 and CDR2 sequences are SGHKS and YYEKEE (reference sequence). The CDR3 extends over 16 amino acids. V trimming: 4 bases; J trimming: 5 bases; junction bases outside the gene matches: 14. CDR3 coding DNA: TGTGCCAGCAGCCCGGAATCAGGAGGACAGGGTAACGAGCAGTACTTC. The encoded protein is CASSPESGGQGNEQYF.

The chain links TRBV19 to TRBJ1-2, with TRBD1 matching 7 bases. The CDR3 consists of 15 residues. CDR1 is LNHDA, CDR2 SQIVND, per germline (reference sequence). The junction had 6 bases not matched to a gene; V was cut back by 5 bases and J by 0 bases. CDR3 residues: CASSVGTASNYGYTF. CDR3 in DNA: TGTGCCAGTAGTGTCGGGACAGCTTCTAACTATGGCTACACCTTC.

This chain's CDR3 is CASSSQDRLSGANVLTF. The CDR3, as DNA: TGTGCCAGCAGTTCCCAGGACAGACTGTCTGGGGCCAACGTCCTGACTTTC. The chain employs TRBV28 and TRBJ2-6; possibly TRBD1 for D (6 bases). The germline V gene encodes CDR1 MDHEN and CDR2 SYDVKM. Trimming removed 4 bases from V and 1 base from J, with 14 bases in between. This CDR3 contains 17 residues.

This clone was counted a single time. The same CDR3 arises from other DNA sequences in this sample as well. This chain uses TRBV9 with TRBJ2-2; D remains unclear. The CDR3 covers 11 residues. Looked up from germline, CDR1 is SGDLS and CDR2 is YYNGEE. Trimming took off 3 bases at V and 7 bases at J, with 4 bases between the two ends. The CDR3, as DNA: TGTGCCAGCAGCGGGAGCGGGGAGCTGTTTTTT. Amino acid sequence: CASSGSGELFF.

The CDR3, as DNA: TGTGCCAGCAGCTTAACGGGGTACAATGAGCAGTTCTTC. It yields the protein CASSLTGYNEQFF. The chain couples TRBV7-3 to TRBJ2-1; no clear D gene. This CDR3 has 13 amino acids. Trimming removed 0 bases from V and 4 bases from J, with 4 bases in between. Germline CDR1 SGHTA, CDR2 FQGTGA.

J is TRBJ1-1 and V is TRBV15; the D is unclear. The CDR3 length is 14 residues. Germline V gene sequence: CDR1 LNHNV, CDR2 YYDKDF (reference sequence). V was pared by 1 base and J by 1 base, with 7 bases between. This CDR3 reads CATSRGTSNTEAFF. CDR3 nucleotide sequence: TGTGCCACCAGCAGAGGGACGTCGAACACTGAAGCTTTCTTT.

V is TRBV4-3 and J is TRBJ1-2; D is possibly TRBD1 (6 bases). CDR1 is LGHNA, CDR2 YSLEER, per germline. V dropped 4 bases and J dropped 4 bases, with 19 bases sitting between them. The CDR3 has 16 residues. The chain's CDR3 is CASSPSIGQHIYGYTF. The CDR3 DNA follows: TGCGCCAGCAGCCCTTCGATTGGACAGCATATCTATGGCTACACCTTC.

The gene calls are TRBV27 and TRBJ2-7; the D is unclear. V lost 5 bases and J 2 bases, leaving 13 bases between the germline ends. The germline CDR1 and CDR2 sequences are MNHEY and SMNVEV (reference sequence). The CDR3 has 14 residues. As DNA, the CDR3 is TGTGCCAGCAGTCGGAGCTTGTTGGCCTACGAGCAGTACTTC. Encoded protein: CASSRSLLAYEQYF.

The CDR3 here is CASSQELAGQNEQFF. In nucleotides, the CDR3 is TGTGCCAGCAGCCAAGAACTAGCGGGTCAAAATGAGCAGTTCTTC. This chain uses TRBV4-2 with TRBJ2-1, with TRBD2 identical over 9 bases. J gave up 7 bases and V 0 bases, and 4 bases lay outside the gene matches. Germline V CDR1 and CDR2: LGHNA, YNFKEQ. The CDR3 runs to 15 residues.

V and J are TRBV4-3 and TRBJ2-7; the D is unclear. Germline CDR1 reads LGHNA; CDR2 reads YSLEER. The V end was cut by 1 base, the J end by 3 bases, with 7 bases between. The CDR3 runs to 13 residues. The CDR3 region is CASSQGVFYEQYF. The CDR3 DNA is TGCGCCAGCAGCCAAGGGGTATTCTACGAGCAGTACTTC.

CDR3 amino acids: CASSPIPGGNQPQHF. The CDR3 region has the DNA TGTGCCAGCAGTCCCATCCCGGGGGGCAATCAGCCCCAGCATTTT. The chain employs TRBV2 and TRBJ1-5; maybe TRBD1 (5 bases). The CDR3 covers 15 residues. Trimming left V 5 bases short and J 2 bases short, with 13 bases between. Germline CDR1 reads SNHLY; CDR2 reads FYNNEI.

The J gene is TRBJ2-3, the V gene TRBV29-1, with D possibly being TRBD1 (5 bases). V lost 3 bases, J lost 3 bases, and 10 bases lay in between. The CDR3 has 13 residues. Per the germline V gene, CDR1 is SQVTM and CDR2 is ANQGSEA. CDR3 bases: TGCAGCGTTGATTCGGACATTACAGATACGCAGTATTTT. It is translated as CSVDSDITDTQYF.

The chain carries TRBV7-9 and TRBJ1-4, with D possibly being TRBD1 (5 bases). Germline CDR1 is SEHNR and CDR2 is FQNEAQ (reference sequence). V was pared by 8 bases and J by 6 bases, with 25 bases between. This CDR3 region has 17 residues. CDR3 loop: CASQRGQGESWYEKLFF. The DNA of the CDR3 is TGTGCCAGCCAGCGAGGGCAGGGAGAGTCCTGGTATGAAAAACTGTTTTTT.

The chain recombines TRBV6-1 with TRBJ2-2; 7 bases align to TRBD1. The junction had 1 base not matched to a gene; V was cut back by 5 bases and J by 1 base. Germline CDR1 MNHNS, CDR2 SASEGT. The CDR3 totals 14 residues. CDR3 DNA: TGTGCCAGCAGTCAGGGGGAGAACACCGGGGAGCTGTTTTTT. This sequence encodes CASSQGENTGELFF.

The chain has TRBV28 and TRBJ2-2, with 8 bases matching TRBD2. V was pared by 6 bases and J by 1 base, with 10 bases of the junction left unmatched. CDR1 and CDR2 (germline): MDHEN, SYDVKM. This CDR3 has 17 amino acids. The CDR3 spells CASRPYSGKENTGELFF. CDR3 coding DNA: TGTGCCAGCAGACCATATAGCGGGAAGGAGAACACCGGGGAGCTGTTTTTT.

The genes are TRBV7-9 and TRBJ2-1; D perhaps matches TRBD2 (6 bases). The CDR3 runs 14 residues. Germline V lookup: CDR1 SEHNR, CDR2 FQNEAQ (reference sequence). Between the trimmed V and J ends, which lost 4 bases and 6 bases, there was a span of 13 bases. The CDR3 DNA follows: TGTGCCAGCAGCTCCGATTCGGGGGTCAATGAGCAGTTCTTC. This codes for CASSSDSGVNEQFF.

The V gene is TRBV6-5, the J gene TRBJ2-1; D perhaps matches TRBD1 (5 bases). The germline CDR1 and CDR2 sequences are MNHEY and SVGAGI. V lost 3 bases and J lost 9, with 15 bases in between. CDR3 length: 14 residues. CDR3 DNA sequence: TGTGCCAGCAGTTATGGGCAGGGAATGGGTGAGCAGTTCTTC. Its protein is CASSYGQGMGEQFF.

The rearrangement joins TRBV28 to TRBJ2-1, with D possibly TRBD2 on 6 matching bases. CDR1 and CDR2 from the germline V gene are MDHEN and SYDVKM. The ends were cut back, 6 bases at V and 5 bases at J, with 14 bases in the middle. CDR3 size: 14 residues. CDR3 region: CASSYTSIDNEQFF. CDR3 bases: TGTGCCAGCAGCTACACTAGCATCGACAATGAGCAGTTCTTC.

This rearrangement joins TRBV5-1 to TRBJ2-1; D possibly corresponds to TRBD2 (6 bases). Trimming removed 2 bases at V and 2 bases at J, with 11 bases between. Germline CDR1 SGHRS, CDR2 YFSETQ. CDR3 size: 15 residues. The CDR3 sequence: CASSFSRDTYNEQFF. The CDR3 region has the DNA TGCGCCAGCAGCTTCTCGCGGGATACCTACAATGAGCAGTTCTTC.

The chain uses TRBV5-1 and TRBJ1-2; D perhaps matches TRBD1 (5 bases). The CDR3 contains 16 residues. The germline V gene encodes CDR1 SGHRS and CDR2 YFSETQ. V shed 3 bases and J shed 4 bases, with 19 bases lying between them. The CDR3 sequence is CASSYSGTPNSYGYTF. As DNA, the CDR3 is TGCGCCAGCAGCTACTCCGGGACCCCAAACTCCTATGGCTACACCTTC. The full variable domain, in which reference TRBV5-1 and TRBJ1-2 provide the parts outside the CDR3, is KAGVTQTPRYLIKTRGQQVTLSCSPISGHRSVSWYQQTPGQGLQFLFEYFSETQRNKGNFPGRFSGRQFSNSRSEMNVSTLELGDSALYLCASSYSGTPNSYGYTFGSGTRLTVV.

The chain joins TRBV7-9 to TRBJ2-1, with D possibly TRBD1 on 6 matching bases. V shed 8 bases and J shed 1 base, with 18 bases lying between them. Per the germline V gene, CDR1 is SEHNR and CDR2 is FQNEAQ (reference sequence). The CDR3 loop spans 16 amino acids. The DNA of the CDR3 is TGTGCCAGCTTCGGGCCGCTCAGGGGATCCTACAATGAGCAGTTCTTC. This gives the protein CASFGPLRGSYNEQFF.

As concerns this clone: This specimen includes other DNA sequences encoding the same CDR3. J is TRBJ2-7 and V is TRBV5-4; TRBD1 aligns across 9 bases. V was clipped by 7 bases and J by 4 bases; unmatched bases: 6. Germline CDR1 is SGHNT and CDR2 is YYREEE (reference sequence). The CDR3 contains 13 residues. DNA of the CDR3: TGTGCCAGCTCCCGGGACAGGGCTTACGAGCAGTACTTC. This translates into CASSRDRAYEQYF.

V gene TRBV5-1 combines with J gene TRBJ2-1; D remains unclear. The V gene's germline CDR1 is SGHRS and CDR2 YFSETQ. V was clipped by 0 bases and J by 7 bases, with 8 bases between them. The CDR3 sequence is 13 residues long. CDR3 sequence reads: CASSLDNSNEQFF. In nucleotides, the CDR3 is TGCGCCAGCAGCTTGGACAATTCGAATGAGCAGTTCTTC.

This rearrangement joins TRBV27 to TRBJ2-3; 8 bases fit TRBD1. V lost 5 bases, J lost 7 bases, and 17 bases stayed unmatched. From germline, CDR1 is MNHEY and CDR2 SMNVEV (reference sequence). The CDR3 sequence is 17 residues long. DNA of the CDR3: TGTGCCAGCAGTCAGCTGTCGTTGGGACAGGACCGATATACGCAGTATTTT. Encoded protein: CASSQLSLGQDRYTQYF.